This T cell receptor (beta chain) was obtained from a study of tumor and adjacent non-tumor tissue in lung cancer. Whole-study results and caveats: Tumor repertoires had a smaller top 100 clone share than normal lung.

V dropped 6 bases and J dropped 0 bases, with 18 bases sitting between them. The CDR3 loop spans 16 amino acids. Germline V gene lookup returns CDR1 ENHRY and CDR2 SYGVKD. Three rounds of nested PCR, following a modified ARM-PCR protocol, produced the TCRbeta library. TCRdb reanalysed the multiplex PCR reads using MiXCR and keeps one entry per CDR3 protein. The table includes fewer than 80,000 distinct CDR3 sequences, approximately 68% detected once. Comment on this clonotype: The target antigen is unknown.

No cell sorting was done before RNA was extracted from the tissue. The sequence came from a woman between 65 and 79 years old with non-small cell lung cancer. The sample was lung tumor tissue. This chain joins TRBV10-3 and TRBJ2-7; D may match TRBD1 or TRBD2 (5 bases each). In nucleotides, the CDR3 is TGTGCCATCAGCGCTAGCTGGGACGGTATCTCCTACGAGCAGTACTTC. This encodes CAISASWDGISYEQYF.